This T cell receptor (beta chain) was obtained from a study of blood T cell repertoires in COVID-19. Study-level information: Whether acute or convalescent, the COVID-19 samples came from the United States, Italy and Spain. The analysed material was cDNA or gDNA that came from T cells, B-cell-depleted T cells, or PBMCs.

This clone appeared a single time. Measured with immunoSEQ multiplex PCR; TCRdb has only the in-frame clones, and not every one. The profile shows 290,000 or so clones, approximately 86% of them singletons. The CDR3 has 14 amino acids. The germline V gene has CDR1 PRHDT and CDR2 FYEKMQ (reference sequence). V lost 3 bases and J 11 bases, leaving 19 bases between the germline ends. The receptor was derived from a man younger than 35 with active or convalescent COVID-19. This chain joins TRBV13 and TRBJ1-2; D remains unclear. Material for sequencing was peripheral blood. CDR3 coding DNA: TGTGCCAGCAGCTTCGGTCTACACCCCGGCGGGTACACCTTC. As protein: CASSFGLHPGGYTF.